The source of this TCR beta chain is a study of STAT3 mutations in large granular lymphocyte leukemia. Overall study: Among longitudinally sequenced T-LGLL patients, roughly half had canonical activating STAT3 mutations detected.

Study-wide results and limits: Clonal expansion was inferred from samples taken at other timepoints. In about 30% of the 18 patients, new TCR clonotypes emerged after therapy. Every T-LGLL patient had at least one immunodominant TCRbeta clonotype.

This CDR3 is built from 15 residues. CDR1 SQVTM and CDR2 ANQGSEA come from the germline V gene. Between the trimmed V and J ends, which lost 6 bases and 0 bases, there was a span of 17 bases. Each sample's TCRbeta library yielded on average roughly 42,000 productive templates. Clones were sequenced by immunoSEQ multiplex PCR, and TCRdb holds only the in-frame ones, with some missing. The sample lists approximately 31,000 clones; 75% to 90% were seen once. This clone was seen a single time. The antigen is undetermined. J is TRBJ2-5 and V is TRBV29-1, with D possibly being TRBD2 (7 bases). This sequence was found in a man between 60 and 75 years old with T-cell large granular lymphocyte leukemia. Some clones in this sample may be carry-over from other donors' samples. Sequencing was done on a sample of peripheral blood mononuclear cells. The CDR3 region is CSVGGVGGYQETQYF. The DNA of the CDR3 is TGCAGCGTAGGGGGAGTCGGGGGGTACCAAGAGACCCAGTACTTC.